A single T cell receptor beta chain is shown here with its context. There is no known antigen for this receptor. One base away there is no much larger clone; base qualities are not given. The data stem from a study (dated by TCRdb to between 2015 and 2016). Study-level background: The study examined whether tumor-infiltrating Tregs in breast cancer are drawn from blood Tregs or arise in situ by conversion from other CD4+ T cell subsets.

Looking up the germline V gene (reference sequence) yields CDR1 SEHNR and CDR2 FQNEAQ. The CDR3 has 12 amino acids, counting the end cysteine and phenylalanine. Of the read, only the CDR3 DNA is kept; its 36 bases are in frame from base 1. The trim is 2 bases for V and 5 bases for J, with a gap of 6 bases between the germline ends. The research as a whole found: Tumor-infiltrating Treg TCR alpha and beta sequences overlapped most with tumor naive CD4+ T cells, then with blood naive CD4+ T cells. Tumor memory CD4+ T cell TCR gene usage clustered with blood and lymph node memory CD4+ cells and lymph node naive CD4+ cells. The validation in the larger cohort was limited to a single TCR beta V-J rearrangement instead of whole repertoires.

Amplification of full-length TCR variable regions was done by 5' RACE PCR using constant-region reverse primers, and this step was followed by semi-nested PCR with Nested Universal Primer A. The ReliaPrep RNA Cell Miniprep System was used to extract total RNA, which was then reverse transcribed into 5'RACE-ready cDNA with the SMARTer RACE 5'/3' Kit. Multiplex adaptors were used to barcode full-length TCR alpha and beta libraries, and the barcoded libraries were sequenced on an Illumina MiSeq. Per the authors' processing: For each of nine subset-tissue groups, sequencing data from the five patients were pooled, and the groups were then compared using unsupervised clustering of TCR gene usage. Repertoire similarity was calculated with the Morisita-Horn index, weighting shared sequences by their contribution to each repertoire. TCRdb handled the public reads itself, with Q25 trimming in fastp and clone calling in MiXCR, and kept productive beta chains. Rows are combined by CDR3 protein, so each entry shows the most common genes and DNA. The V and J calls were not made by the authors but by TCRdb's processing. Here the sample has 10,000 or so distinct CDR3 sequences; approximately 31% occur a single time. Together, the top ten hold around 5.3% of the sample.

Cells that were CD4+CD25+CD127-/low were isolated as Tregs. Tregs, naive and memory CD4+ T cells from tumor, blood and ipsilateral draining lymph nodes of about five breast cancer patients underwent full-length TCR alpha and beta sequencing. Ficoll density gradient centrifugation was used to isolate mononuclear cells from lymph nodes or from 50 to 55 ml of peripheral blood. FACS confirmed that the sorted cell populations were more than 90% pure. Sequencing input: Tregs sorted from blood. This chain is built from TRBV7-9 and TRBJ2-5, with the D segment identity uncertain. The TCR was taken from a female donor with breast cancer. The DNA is TGTGCCAGCAGCTTAAGTTCGGAGACCCAGTACTTC. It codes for CASSLSSETQYF. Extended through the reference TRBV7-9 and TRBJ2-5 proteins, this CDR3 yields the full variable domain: DTGVSQNPRHKITKRGQNVTFRCDPISEHNRLYWYRQTLGQGPEFLTYFQNEAQLEKSRLLSDRFSAERPKGSFSTLEIQRTEQGDSAMYLCASSLSSETQYFGPGTRLLVL.